This T cell receptor (beta chain) came from a study of control samples from healthy donors and cancer patients. Only in-frame clones appear in the TCRdb table, and some are missing; sequencing was by immunoSEQ multiplex PCR. The sample carries around 94,000 clones, approximately 90% recorded once. CDR1 is LGHDT, CDR2 YNNKEL, per germline (reference sequence). This CDR3 has 13 amino acids. V lost 4 bases and J 3 bases, leaving 8 bases between the germline ends. The source is a woman aged 45-65 years in good health. The sequenced sample consisted of blood. This chain uses TRBV3-1 (or the pseudogene TRBV3-2) with TRBJ2-3; D might be TRBD2 (5 bases). CDR3 in amino acids: CASSPPGTDTQYF. For the CDR3, the DNA is TGTGCCAGCAGCCCCCCGGGGACAGATACGCAGTATTTT.